This is a list of T cell receptor beta chains from one sample in a study of cytomegalovirus exposure and HLA in healthy donors. Repertoires were generated with immunoSEQ multiplex PCR, while TCRdb's copy carries only in-frame clones and drops some. Of 74,000 or so clones in the sample, 78% were seen once. Sequencing was carried out using PBMCs. The receptors were gathered from a male donor in good health and CMV-seropositive. The CDR3 runs from the conserved cysteine through the conserved F or W. A D gene is named only where the DNA matches it firmly. Size is stated for part of the rows, as once, few or many counts, or as a class when the clone is expanded.

>-|TRBV10-3|-|TRBJ2-2
CAISDRETGELFF
>-|TRBV1|-|TRBJ1-4
CTRPQRHREQNNEKLFF
>-|TRBV4-2|TRBD2|TRBJ2-7
CASSPGRSGGVLEQYF
>-|TRBV7-2|TRBD2|TRBJ2-1
CASSSRLGGRPYNEQFF
>-|TRBV4-1|-|TRBJ1-3
CASSQVTTGNTIYF
>few|TRBV19|-|TRBJ1-5
CASSQAHSNQPQHF
>few|TRBV7-9|TRBD1|TRBJ1-4
CASSPGQGKANEKLFF
>-|TRBV11-3|-|TRBJ2-3
CASSLGGSSPTNTQYF
>-|TRBV6-6|TRBD1|TRBJ1-5
CASSGPGTARQPQHF
>-|TRBV29-1|TRBD1|TRBJ2-2
CSVSQGVAGELFF
>-|TRBV6-5|-|TRBJ2-4
CASSYSTRVQYF
>few|TRBV11-2|-|TRBJ2-1
CASSLGGASSEQFF
>-|TRBV7-9|-|TRBJ1-2
CASTDGGWGYTF